These 27 T cell receptor beta chains came from one sample sequenced in a study of blood T cell repertoires in COVID-19. The assay was immunoSEQ multiplex PCR, and TCRdb's table has in-frame clones only and misses some. The sample has roughly 500,000 clones, approximately 85% seen once. What was sequenced was peripheral blood. The source is a human donor in a cohort sampled during active COVID-19.

This chain links TRBV6-5 with TRBJ1-2; 12 bases line up with TRBD1. The germline V gene has CDR1 MNHEY and CDR2 SVGAGI. This CDR3 is 14 amino acids long. With 8 bases clipped from V and 7 bases from J, the junction kept 8 bases outside the gene matches. The CDR3 nucleotides are TGTGCCAGCGGAAGGGGGACAGGGGGCATTGGCTACACCTTC. Protein: CASGRGTGGIGYTF.

This rearrangement joins TRBV5-1 to TRBJ2-2; 10 nucleotides line up with TRBD2. CDR1 is SGHRS, CDR2 YFSETQ, per germline. The ends lost 3 bases at V and 5 bases at J; junction bases unmatched: 7. The CDR3 has 16 residues. The DNA for the CDR3 is TGCGCCAGCAGCTGGACTAGCGGTAGTGCGACCGGGGAGCTGTTTTTT. It codes for CASSWTSGSATGELFF.

The CDR3 nucleotides are TGTGCCAGCAGTCACGGCTCCTATAATTCACCCCTCCACTTT. This translates into CASSHGSYNSPLHF. This chain uses TRBV25-1 with TRBJ1-6; unclear D gene. CDR1 is MGHDK, CDR2 SYGVNS, per germline. V lost 5 bases to trimming and J lost 0 bases, with 5 bases between them. There are 14 residues in the CDR3.

The rearrangement uses TRBV5-5 and TRBJ2-7, with D unclear. CDR3 length: 14 residues. The V gene lost 2 bases and the J gene lost 0 bases, with 9 bases spanning the gap. Germline loops: CDR1 SGHKS, CDR2 YYEKEE (reference sequence). CDR3 amino acids: CASSFRGSSYEQYF. CDR3 DNA: TGTGCCAGCAGCTTCCGCGGTTCCTCCTACGAGCAGTACTTC.

The chain recombines TRBV6-1 with TRBJ2-3; 9 nucleotides match TRBD2. Germline loops: CDR1 MNHNS, CDR2 SASEGT. The CDR3 covers 15 residues. V shed 2 bases, J shed 2 bases, and the junction held 2 bases outside the gene matches. CDR3 amino acids: CASSELAGFTDTQYF. For the CDR3, the DNA is TGTGCCAGCAGTGAACTAGCGGGATTCACAGATACGCAGTATTTT.

This rearrangement joins TRBV27 to TRBJ2-1; TRBD1 matches at 9 bases. The CDR3 consists of 15 residues. Germline V gene lookup returns CDR1 MNHEY and CDR2 SMNVEV (reference sequence). V trimming: 6 bases; J trimming: 0 bases; junction bases outside the gene matches: 3. The CDR3 reads CASRTGQGSYNEQFF. In nucleotides, the CDR3 is TGTGCCAGCAGGACGGGACAGGGCTCCTACAATGAGCAGTTCTTC.

The gene calls are TRBV7-3 and TRBJ2-2, with 11 bases lining up with TRBD2. After removal of 4 bases from V and 3 bases from J, the junction contained 4 bases not matched to a gene. CDR1 and CDR2 (germline): SGHTA, FQGTGA. The CDR3 runs 16 residues. CDR3 coding DNA: TGTGCCAGCAGCTCGACTAGCGGGAAAGACACCGGGGAGCTGTTTTTT. Its protein product is CASSSTSGKDTGELFF.

CDR3 sequence (DNA): TGTGCCAGCAGGGGGGCAGGGAGAAACATTCAGTACTTC. Amino acids: CASRGAGRNIQYF. The chain joins TRBV12-3 or TRBV12-4 to TRBJ2-4; the D gene is possibly TRBD1 (6 bases). The CDR3 has 13 residues. Trimming took 6 bases from V and 6 from J, leaving 12 bases between them.

This clone was recorded once. The chain joins TRBV7-3 to TRBJ2-5, with TRBD2 matching over 8 bases. V lost 5 bases and J lost 1; bases outside the gene matches: 9. The CDR3 loop spans 16 amino acids. The germline CDR1 and CDR2 sequences are SGHTA and FQGTGA. The CDR3 loop is CASSPEMAGGQETQYF. CDR3 sequence (DNA): TGTGCCAGCAGCCCCGAAATGGCGGGGGGCCAAGAGACCCAGTACTTC.

The rearrangement joins TRBV12-3 or TRBV12-4 to TRBJ2-1; D uncertain. The length of the CDR3 is 13 residues. V shed 5 bases and J shed 4 bases, with 9 bases lying between them. The CDR3 DNA reads as TGTGCCAGCAGTCATGACAATTACAATGAGCAGTTCTTC. Its translation is CASSHDNYNEQFF.

The rearrangement uses TRBV21-1 and TRBJ2-1; the D call of TRBD2 is as the table states it, not checked on the DNA. TRBV21-1 is designated a pseudogene. CDR3 length: 16 amino acids. Here the CDR3 reads CASSKGVAGAYNEQFF. DNA of the CDR3: TGTGCCAGCAGCAAAGGGGTAGCGGGGGCCTACAATGAGCAGTTCTTC.

This clone was picked up one time. The rearrangement uses TRBV28 and TRBJ1-4; D perhaps matches TRBD1 (5 bases). This CDR3 has 15 residues. The ends were cut back, 4 bases at V and 7 bases at J, with 16 bases in the middle. Germline values: CDR1 MDHEN, CDR2 SYDVKM. DNA for the CDR3: TGTGCCAGCAGTTCCGCAGGGATTTCGGGTGAAAAACTGTTTTTT. It specifies CASSSAGISGEKLFF.

This rearrangement joins TRBV12-3 or TRBV12-4 to TRBJ1-2, with a weak D call TRBD1 (6 bases). Deletions cut 6 bases from V and 6 bases from J, with 14 bases between. This CDR3 is built from 13 residues. CDR3 residues: CASRRTGRDGYTF. CDR3 DNA sequence: TGTGCCAGCAGGAGAACAGGGAGGGATGGCTACACCTTC.

CDR3 sequence (DNA): TGTGCCAGCGGACAGGGATTAAACACTGAAGCTTTCTTT. Encoded protein: CASGQGLNTEAFF. The gene calls are TRBV7-3 and TRBJ1-1; 8 nucleotides line up with TRBD1. CDR1 and CDR2 from the germline V gene are SGHTA and FQGTGA. Trimming at V came to 8 bases and at J to 2 bases, leaving 4 bases not matched to a gene. The CDR3 spans 13 residues.

The V call is TRBV3-1 (or the pseudogene TRBV3-2), the J call TRBJ2-7; D unclear. Trimming stripped 1 base from V and 0 bases from J, with 10 bases between. CDR1 is LGHDT and CDR2 is YNNKEL in the germline V gene (reference sequence). The CDR3 runs to 15 residues. CDR3 sequence (DNA): TGTGCCAGCAGCCAAGGGCAGGCAAACTCCTACGAGCAGTACTTC. Translation: CASSQGQANSYEQYF.

The rearrangement uses TRBV11-2 and TRBJ2-7, with D possibly being TRBD1 (6 bases). The germline V gene has CDR1 SGHAT and CDR2 FQNNGV. This CDR3 is built from 14 residues. V lost 5 bases and J 2 bases, leaving 13 bases between the germline ends. The CDR3 DNA follows: TGTGCCAGCAGCCCCTTCACAGGGCCCTACGAGCAGTACTTC. The encoded protein is CASSPFTGPYEQYF.

As for this clone: The sample has other DNA sequences that encode this CDR3 too. The chain is built from TRBV20-1 and TRBJ2-5, with D uncertain. CDR3 size: 12 residues. Germline V gives CDR1 DFQATT, CDR2 SNEGSKA (reference sequence). V shed 3 bases and J shed 0 bases, with 5 bases lying between them. DNA of the CDR3: TGCAGTGCTAGTTCGTACCAAGAGACCCAGTACTTC. Its protein product is CSASSYQETQYF.

The J gene is TRBJ1-5, the V gene TRBV27, with 7 bases lining up with TRBD1. Per germline, CDR1 MNHEY and CDR2 SMNVEV (reference sequence). CDR3 size: 14 residues. V shed 6 bases and J 7 bases; nucleotides not matched to a gene: 9. The CDR3 coding sequence is TGTGCCAGCAGCTACGACAGGGCACGGCAGCCCCAGCATTTT. Residues: CASSYDRARQPQHF.

The rearrangement joins TRBV6-5 to TRBJ1-1; TRBD1 is a possible D gene (5 bases). The CDR3 consists of 15 residues. V was trimmed by 0 bases and J by 1 base, leaving 9 bases between them. Germline V gene lookup returns CDR1 MNHEY and CDR2 SVGAGI. Here the CDR3 reads CASSYSETGNTEAFF. Here the CDR3 DNA reads TGTGCCAGCAGTTACTCGGAAACAGGGAACACTGAAGCTTTCTTT.

This clone came up many times. The chain links TRBV28 to TRBJ1-2; a possible D gene is TRBD1 (6 bases). V lost 2 bases and J lost 5, with 9 bases in between. The CDR3 covers 13 residues. Per the germline V gene, CDR1 is MDHEN and CDR2 is SYDVKM. CDR3: CASSLRQVYGYTF. CDR3 bases: TGTGCCAGCAGTTTAAGACAGGTATATGGCTACACCTTC.

V gene TRBV2 combines with J gene TRBJ2-7, with D possibly being TRBD1 (6 bases). Looked up from germline, CDR1 is SNHLY and CDR2 is FYNNEI. The CDR3 sequence is 15 residues long. The V end lost 3 bases, the J end lost 4 bases, and 16 bases lay between the germline ends. Written as DNA, the CDR3 is TGTGCCAGCAGTGACGCACAGGGAGCTCCTTACGAGCAGTACTTC. It is translated as CASSDAQGAPYEQYF.

This clone was counted a single time. The genes are TRBV28 and TRBJ2-1; 12 nucleotides line up with TRBD2. Germline CDR1 MDHEN, CDR2 SYDVKM. This CDR3 has 13 amino acids. V trimming: 10 bases; J trimming: 12 bases; junction bases outside the gene matches: 10. CDR3 in DNA: TGTGCCATCGAGACTAGCGGGAGATCCGGGCAGTTCTTC. Protein sequence: CAIETSGRSGQFF.

The chain recombines TRBV7-2 with TRBJ2-5; maybe TRBD2 (6 bases). CDR3 size: 15 residues. Germline CDR1 and CDR2: SGHTA and FQGNSA. V lost 4 bases to trimming and J lost 5 bases, with 17 bases between them. CDR3 sequence: CASSSGTLGRETQYF. The CDR3 nucleotides are TGTGCCAGCAGCTCCGGGACTCTAGGGAGGGAGACCCAGTACTTC.

The gene calls are TRBV5-5 and TRBJ2-7; TRBD1 agrees at 9 bases. V lost 1 base, J lost 4 bases, and 9 bases stayed unmatched. Germline CDR1 reads SGHKS; CDR2 reads YYEKEE (reference sequence). The CDR3 runs 16 residues. The CDR3 here is CASSLFGQGSIYEQYF. The CDR3 coding sequence is TGTGCCAGCAGCTTGTTTGGACAGGGGAGTATATACGAGCAGTACTTC. Full variable domain (missing parts from reference TRBV5-5 and TRBJ2-7): DAGVTQSPTHLIKTRGQQVTLRCSPISGHKSVSWYQQVLGQGPQFIFQYYEKEERGRGNFPDRFSARQFPNYSSELNVNALLLGDSALYLCASSLFGQGSIYEQYFGPGTRLTVT.

The rearrangement uses TRBV7-3 and TRBJ1-1; TRBD1 might be the D (6 bases). V lost 3 bases and J lost 1, with 15 bases in between. The germline V gene encodes CDR1 SGHTA and CDR2 FQGTGA. This CDR3 region has 16 residues. The CDR3 sequence is CASSFGTGYRNTEAFF. The CDR3 region has the DNA TGTGCCAGCAGCTTTGGTACAGGGTACCGGAACACTGAAGCTTTCTTT.

The CDR3 loop reads CATSRGGGAGQPQHF. The CDR3 nucleotides are TGTGCCACCAGCAGGGGTGGGGGGGCCGGTCAGCCCCAGCATTTT. The rearrangement uses TRBV15 and TRBJ1-5; maybe TRBD1 (6 bases). The V gene's germline CDR1 is LNHNV and CDR2 YYDKDF (reference sequence). The CDR3 covers 15 residues. Trimming removed 3 bases at V and 6 bases at J, with 15 bases between.

The CDR3 DNA sequence: TGTGCCAGCACTTCTTGGCAGAAAATGAACACTGAAGCTTTCTTT. This translates into CASTSWQKMNTEAFF. The chain uses TRBV27 and TRBJ1-1; D is uncertain. CDR1 MNHEY and CDR2 SMNVEV come from the germline V gene (reference sequence). V shed 7 bases and J shed 0 bases, with 15 bases lying between them. The CDR3 covers 15 residues.